This T cell receptor beta chain was sequenced during a study of Graves' ophthalmopathy and Graves' hyperthyroidism. In this sample, this clonotype turned up many times. Its antigen is currently unknown. The trim removed 5 bases at V and 0 bases at J, leaving 9 bases unmatched. Germline loops: CDR1 SGHTA, CDR2 FQGNSA. The CDR3 is 17 amino acids. Researchers turned away patients with other autoimmune diseases, uncontrolled infections, pregnancy or lactation. It was on clinical symptoms, serum thyroxine, TRAb, thyroid ultrasound and orbital computed tomography that diagnosis relied. Overall study findings and caveats: Most thyroid clonotypes expanded beyond 0.001 frequency were also found in blood.

The authors amplified TCR beta CDR3 regions from RNA transcripts. HTBI primers primed a first-round RT-PCR, and a second-round multiplex PCR followed. Each CDR3 protein is one row after TCRdb ran MiXCR on the multiplex PCR reads. Among hundreds of thousands of distinct CDR3 sequences listed, approximately 15% were seen once. This clonotype originated in a woman under 30 with stable Graves' hyperthyroidism. Sequenced input: peripheral blood. The chain joins TRBV7-2 to TRBJ2-4, with TRBD2 matching over 8 bases. CDR3 sequence: CASSPPGLGRAKNIQYF. CDR3 bases: TGTGCCAGCAGCCCGCCGGGACTAGGGAGAGCCAAAAACATTCAGTACTTC.